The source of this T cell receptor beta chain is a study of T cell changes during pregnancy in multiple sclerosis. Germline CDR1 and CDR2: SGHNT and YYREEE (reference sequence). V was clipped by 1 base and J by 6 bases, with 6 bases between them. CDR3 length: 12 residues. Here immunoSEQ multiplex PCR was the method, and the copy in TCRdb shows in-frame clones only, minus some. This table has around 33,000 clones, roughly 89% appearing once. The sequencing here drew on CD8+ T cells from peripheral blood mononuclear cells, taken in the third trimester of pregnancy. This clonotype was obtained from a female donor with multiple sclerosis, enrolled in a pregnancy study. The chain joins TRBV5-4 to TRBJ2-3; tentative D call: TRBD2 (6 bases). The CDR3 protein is CASSLRGDTQYF. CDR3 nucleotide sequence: TGTGCCAGCAGCTTGCGGGGGGATACGCAGTATTTT.